This TCR beta chain is drawn from a study of molecular identifiers for immune sequencing clone quantification. Bulk TCR libraries were made with methods that had been previously described and with listed TCR primers. Each CDR3 protein gets one entry after TCRdb re-called the PCR reads with MiXCR. Counted here are approximately 680,000 distinct CDR3 sequences, over 25% occurring once; the ten biggest clones make up about 0.78%. Sorted cells numbering roughly 19,000 to 1,000,000, with 10%, 30% or 50% RNA, yielded the naive CD8 libraries. Naive CD8 T cells were picked out by sorting for CD8+CD4-CCR7+CD45RA+. Overall study results and limits: In naive cells, clones above 20 RNA copies held under 1% of molecules, whereas in effector cells they held over 97%.

About this clonotype itself: Its antigen is still unknown.

Germline V gene sequence: CDR1 LGHNA, CDR2 YNFKEQ. The CDR3 consists of 15 residues. The trim removed 11 bases at V and 2 bases at J, leaving 12 bases unmatched. Sequenced sample: naive CD8+ T cells from blood, with Jurkat cell RNA spiked in. Subset of the sample: FACS-sorted CD8+CD4-CCR7+CD45RA+ naive T cells. The sequence was obtained from a human donor in good health. Some libraries in this study had Jurkat cell RNA spiked in. The J gene is TRBJ1-5, the V gene TRBV4-2; 7 nucleotides agree with TRBD1. CDR3 nucleotides: TGTGCCTACAGCCATTACAGGGGAGGCAATCAGCCCCAGCATTTT. Translating gives CAYSHYRGGNQPQHF.